The clone carrying this TCR beta chain was counted ten times or more. One base away lies a much larger clone, so this may be a sequencing read error. This CDR3 is 15 amino acids long. Germline V CDR1 and CDR2: MNHNS, SASEGT. TCRdb reprocessed the PCR reads via MiXCR. Among roughly 58,000 clones listed, about 3.8% were seen once. The sample comes from a study of metastatic and nonmetastatic thyroid tumors. All patients were untreated before thyroid surgery. This TCR came from a female donor with papillary thyroid cancer or a benign thyroid nodule (not recorded which). Some clones in this sample may be carry-over from other donors' samples. Sequencing was done on a sample of blood. The J gene is TRBJ1-2, the V gene TRBV6-1; 8 nucleotides line up with TRBD1. CDR3 sequence: CASSYFGQGNYDYTF. Written as DNA, the CDR3 is TGTGCCAGCAGTTACTTTGGACAGGGAAACTATGACTACACCTTC.